One and the same sample provided the 12 T cell receptor beta chains below, sequenced in a study of blood T cells in healthy people across ages (dated by TCRdb to the mid-2010s). The library was built by means of 5' RACE. Sequenced using an Illumina HiSeq 2500. A second PCR of roughly 6 to 12 cycles was performed with a sample-barcoded 5' primer and a J-beta primer mix. TCRdb reworked the public reads: Q25 trimming with fastp, MiXCR clone assembly, productive beta chains retained. Under each unique CDR3 protein, matching rows form one entry showing the most common genes and DNA. This sample has 1.5 million to 2 million distinct CDR3 sequences in its table, and around 36% of those were observed once. The top ten constitute 11% of the sample. The sample consisted of blood. These receptor sequences come from a woman aged 25-40 years in good health.

Notes on this clonotype: This may stem from a read error, because a much larger clone lies one nucleotide away. J is TRBJ2-1 and V is TRBV10-3; 7 bases are a match to TRBD2. Trimming at V came to 8 bases and at J to 0 bases, leaving 7 bases not matched to a gene. CDR1 is ENHRY, CDR2 SYGVKD, per germline. This CDR3 contains 15 residues. This chain's CDR3 is CAIRGRESSYNEQFF. The CDR3 coding sequence is TGTGCCATCCGTGGGCGGGAGAGCTCCTACAATGAGCAGTTCTTC.

A word on this clonotype: The junction departs from the called germline gene at one end, perhaps through a read error. V is TRBV20-1 and J is TRBJ2-3, with D perhaps matching TRBD2 (6 bases). Germline V lookup: CDR1 DFQATT, CDR2 SNEGSKA (reference sequence). The CDR3 sequence is 13 residues long. CDR3 sequence reads: CSAPPGRTDTRYF. The DNA for the CDR3 is TGCAGTGCTCCACCCGGGAGAACAGATACGCGGTATTTT.

This clonotype turned up a few times. CDR3 loop: CASSPPTGGVDEQFF. The CDR3 DNA is TGTGCCAGCAGCCCCCCGACTGGCGGGGTCGATGAGCAGTTCTTC. This sequence joins TRBV3-1 and TRBJ2-1, with TRBD2 as a possible D gene (6 bases). V shed 4 bases and J shed 8 bases, with 18 bases lying between them. CDR1 LGHDT and CDR2 YNNKEL come from the germline V gene (reference sequence). The CDR3 runs to 15 residues.

V is TRBV20-1 and J is TRBJ2-7; D is ambiguous. The CDR3 extends over 13 amino acids. The V end lost 3 bases, the J end lost 0 bases, and 9 bases lay between the germline ends. Germline-derived CDR1 and CDR2 are DFQATT and SNEGSKA (reference sequence). CDR3 region: CSASRPNSYEQYF. As DNA, the CDR3 is TGCAGTGCTAGTAGGCCGAACTCCTACGAGCAGTACTTC.

The V call is TRBV18, the J call TRBJ1-4; 8 bases are a match to TRBD1. Trimming at V came to 1 base and at J to 8 bases, leaving 6 bases not matched to a gene. The CDR3 length is 15 residues. Germline V gene lookup returns CDR1 KGHSH and CDR2 LQKENI. The DNA of the CDR3 is TGTGCCAGCTCACCACAGCAGACAGGGGAGGAAAAACTGTTTTTT. This codes for CASSPQQTGEEKLFF.

This sequence joins TRBV14 and TRBJ2-5; D is unclear. The CDR3 length is 14 residues. The V end was cut by 3 bases, the J end by 4 bases, with 12 bases between. Per the germline V gene, CDR1 is SGHDN and CDR2 is FVKESK. The CDR3 DNA is TGTGCCAGCAGCCAGACGGGTATTCTAGAGACCCAGTACTTC. Amino acid sequence: CASSQTGILETQYF.

Remarks on this clonotype: A read error may account for a junction end that differs from germline. The rearrangement joins TRBV20-1 to TRBJ1-6, with TRBD1 as a possible D gene (5 bases). CDR1 is DFQATT, CDR2 SNEGSKA, per germline (reference sequence). This CDR3 has 12 residues. The CDR3 DNA is TGTAGTGCTGGAGACAGCGCCAGGCCCCTCCACTTT. It yields the protein CSAGDSARPLHF.

This clonotype was counted a few times. This sequence joins TRBV6-6 and TRBJ2-7; 9 nucleotides align to TRBD2. V was pared by 4 bases and J by 5 bases, with 9 bases of the junction left unmatched. This CDR3 comprises 15 residues. In germline, CDR1 is MNHNY, CDR2 SVGAGI (reference sequence). The CDR3 DNA follows: TGTGCCAGCAGTTTCGGGCGGGAGGGCCTCCACGAGCAGTACTTC. The encoded protein is CASSFGREGLHEQYF.

This chain links TRBV2 with TRBJ1-1; 7 bases line up with TRBD1. The CDR3 is 14 amino acids. J was trimmed by 1 base and V by 4 bases; bases with no gene match: 3. CDR1 SNHLY and CDR2 FYNNEI come from the germline V gene. Here the CDR3 reads CASSVGQWNTEAFF. DNA of the CDR3: TGTGCCAGCAGTGTGGGACAGTGGAACACTGAAGCTTTCTTT.

This clonotype was recorded a few times. The chain recombines TRBV12-3 or TRBV12-4 with TRBJ1-4, with 7 bases fitting TRBD1. The V segment lost 6 bases and the J segment 5 bases; nucleotides outside the gene matches: 12. The CDR3 is 16 residues long. CDR3 sequence: CASSFPGQLLNEKLFF. The CDR3 nucleotides read TGTGCCAGCAGCTTCCCGGGACAGCTACTAAATGAAAAACTGTTTTTT.

This rearrangement joins TRBV9 to TRBJ2-1, with a possible D match to TRBD1 (6 bases). In germline, CDR1 is SGDLS, CDR2 YYNGEE. The CDR3 extends over 12 amino acids. Trimming cost V 3 bases and J 9 bases, with 10 bases left between them. For the CDR3, the DNA is TGTGCCAGCAGCGAAACAGGGTCTGAGCAGTTCTTC. Amino acid sequence: CASSETGSEQFF.

This clonotype was counted only a few times. The chain is built from TRBV6-5 and TRBJ2-1; TRBD2 aligns across 12 bases. From germline, CDR1 is MNHEY and CDR2 SVGAGI. The CDR3 is 14 residues long. Trimming took 6 bases from V and 9 from J; bases not matched to a gene: 6. In nucleotides, the CDR3 is TGTGCCAGCAGCCGGACTAGCGGGGCGGGTGAGCAGTTCTTC. Translating gives CASSRTSGAGEQFF.